The 9 T cell receptor beta chains in this list originate from one sample, sequenced in a study of T cells in Graves' hyperthyroidism and ophthalmopathy. Amplification targeted TCR beta CDR3 regions from RNA transcripts. The primer set for the first-round RT-PCR of the TCR CDR3 was HTBI. TCRdb re-derived calls from the multiplex PCR reads in MiXCR, one entry per CDR3 protein. Of a few hundred thousand distinct CDR3 sequences listed, around 45% are singletons. Input material: peripheral blood or thyroid tissue (not recorded which). These receptors came from a woman aged 18-35 years with Graves' hyperthyroidism.

In its sample, this clonotype was seen a few times. The chain uses TRBV24-1 and TRBJ1-2; D remains ambiguous. Germline values: CDR1 KGHDR, CDR2 SFDVKD. V lost 4 bases, J lost 4 bases, and 18 bases lay in between. CDR3 length: 16 residues. CDR3 DNA sequence: TGTGCCACCAGTGAGGCAGGCCCTTCAACCCTCTATGGCTACACCTTC. The encoded protein is CATSEAGPSTLYGYTF.

This clonotype came up a few times. The rearrangement uses TRBV7-9 and TRBJ2-5; TRBD1 might be the D (5 bases). This CDR3 has 14 residues. Trimming removed 3 bases at V and 1 base at J, with 9 bases between. Germline V lookup: CDR1 SEHNR, CDR2 FQNEAQ (reference sequence). The CDR3 sequence: CASSLRQFQETQYF. CDR3 coding DNA: TGTGCCAGCAGCTTGCGACAGTTCCAAGAGACCCAGTACTTC.

This chain connects TRBV29-1 to TRBJ2-6, with a tentative D call TRBD2 (5 bases). V dropped 0 bases and J dropped 0 bases, with 9 bases sitting between them. The germline CDR1 and CDR2 sequences are SQVTM and ANQGSEA. CDR3 length equals 16 residues. The chain's CDR3 is CSVEDPRGSGANVLTF. The CDR3 DNA reads TGCAGCGTTGAAGATCCCCGGGGCTCTGGGGCCAACGTCCTGACTTTC.

This chain joins TRBV7-8 and TRBJ2-2; unclear D gene. Germline CDR1 reads SGHVS; CDR2 reads FQNEAQ. V dropped 6 bases and J dropped 4 bases, with 15 bases sitting between them. The CDR3 runs 15 residues. In DNA form, the CDR3 reads TGTGCCAGCAGTACAGCAAAATCGAGCACCGGGGAGCTGTTTTTT. This gives the protein CASSTAKSSTGELFF.

This clonotype occurred a few times. V usage is TRBV19 and J usage is TRBJ1-5; D is perhaps TRBD1 (6 bases). Trimming removed 4 bases at V and 4 bases at J, with 11 bases between. CDR3 length: 14 amino acids. Germline CDR1 is LNHDA and CDR2 is SQIVND (reference sequence). The CDR3 sequence: CASSSSQGNQPQHF. The CDR3 bases are TGTGCCAGTAGTAGCTCGCAGGGGAATCAGCCCCAGCATTTT.

V is TRBV7-9 and J is TRBJ1-3; no clear D. The CDR3 is 15 amino acids. V was cut by 5 bases and J by 2 bases, with 13 bases left in between. Germline V gene lookup returns CDR1 SEHNR and CDR2 FQNEAQ (reference sequence). CDR3 DNA sequence: TGTGCCAGCAGCAATCTTTTGACGACTGGAAACACCATATATTTT. As protein: CASSNLLTTGNTIYF. Based on the CDR3 plus reference TRBV7-9 and TRBJ1-3, the full variable domain is DTGVSQNPRHKITKRGQNVTFRCDPISEHNRLYWYRQTLGQGPEFLTYFQNEAQLEKSRLLSDRFSAERPKGSFSTLEIQRTEQGDSAMYLCASSNLLTTGNTIYFGEGSWLTVV.

At least ten counts were recorded for this clonotype. The chain couples TRBV7-2 to TRBJ2-6, with D hard to call. The CDR3 totals 16 residues. Trimming removed 1 base at V and 0 bases at J, with 7 bases between. Germline loops: CDR1 SGHTA, CDR2 FQGNSA. The CDR3 region is CASSLEASSGANVLTF. CDR3 in DNA: TGTGCCAGCAGCTTAGAGGCTAGCTCTGGGGCCAACGTCCTGACTTTC.

The genes are TRBV29-1 and TRBJ2-2, with 8 positions matching TRBD2. This CDR3 has 15 amino acids. Per germline, CDR1 SQVTM and CDR2 ANQGSEA. V was clipped by 4 bases and J by 4 bases; unmatched bases: 8. In DNA form, the CDR3 reads TGCAGCGTTGTTTCAACGGGAGGGGGCACCGGGGAGCTGTTTTTT. Protein sequence: CSVVSTGGGTGELFF.

The genes are TRBV12-5 and TRBJ1-2; D is possibly TRBD1 (6 bases). The length of the CDR3 is 13 residues. Germline CDR1 LGHNT, CDR2 FRNRAP. V was clipped by 2 bases and J by 6 bases, with 10 bases between them. The CDR3 region has the DNA TGTGCTAGTGGTTTGCCTTACAGGGATGGCTACACCTTC. Translated: CASGLPYRDGYTF.